The sequence of this TCR beta chain was determined in a study of blood T cell repertoires in COVID-19. For the study at large: Researchers got acute and convalescent COVID-19 samples from the United States, Italy and Spain. PBMCs, B-cell-depleted T cells, or T cells were the source of the cDNA or gDNA that made up the material.

Germline V gene lookup returns CDR1 LGHNA and CDR2 YSLEER. V was cut by 0 bases and J by 8 bases, with 22 bases left in between. CDR3 length: 17 amino acids. In the authors' workflow: Researchers report that nucleated cell counts were estimated from reference gene primer amplification. Using immunoSEQ multiplex PCR, the repertoire was profiled, and TCRdb retains in-frame clones only, with some absent. D and trimming come from the DNA, and the V and J calls and clone size come from that table. The sample lists about 150,000 clones, approximately 86% seen once, with 2.5% in the top ten. The receptor comes from a woman older than 75 with COVID-19, enrolled during active disease. The chain carries TRBV4-3 and TRBJ1-2, with D perhaps TRBD1 (5 bases). Sequencing was performed on peripheral blood. In DNA, the CDR3 is TGCGCCAGCAGCCAAGACTACGGAGGGGCCCAATCGGGAGGCTACACCTTC. Residues: CASSQDYGGAQSGGYTF.